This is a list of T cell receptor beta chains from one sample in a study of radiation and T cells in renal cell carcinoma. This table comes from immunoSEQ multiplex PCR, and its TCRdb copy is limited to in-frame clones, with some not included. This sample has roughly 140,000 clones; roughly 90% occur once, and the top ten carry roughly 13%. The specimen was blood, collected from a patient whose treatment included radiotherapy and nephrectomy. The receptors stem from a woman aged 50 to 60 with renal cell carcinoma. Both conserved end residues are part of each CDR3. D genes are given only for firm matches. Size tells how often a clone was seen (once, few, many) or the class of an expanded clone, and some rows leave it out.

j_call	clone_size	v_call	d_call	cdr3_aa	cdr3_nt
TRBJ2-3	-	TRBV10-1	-	CASSDGQFTDTQYF	TGCGCCAGCAGTGATGGACAGTTCACAGATACGCAGTATTTT
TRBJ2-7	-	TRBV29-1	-	CSVRAASYEQYF	TGCAGCGTCCGGGCCGCTTCCTACGAGCAGTACTTC
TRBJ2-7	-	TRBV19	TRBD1	CASSIGTGPSYEQYF	TGTGCCAGTAGTATAGGGACAGGCCCTTCCTACGAGCAGTACTTC
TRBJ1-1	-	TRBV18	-	CASSRGIASSNTEAFF	TGTGCCAGCTCACGGGGCATCGCCTCCTCGAACACTGAAGCTTTCTTT
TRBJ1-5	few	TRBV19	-	CASSIISGLNQPQHF	TGTGCCAGTAGTATAATCTCCGGACTCAATCAGCCCCAGCATTTT
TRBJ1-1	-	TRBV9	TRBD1	CASSPRDSRQGMNTEAFF	TGTGCCAGCAGCCCTAGGGATTCACGACAGGGAATGAACACTGAAGCTTTCTTT
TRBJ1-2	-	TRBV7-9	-	CASSLDSYGYTF	TGTGCCAGCAGCTTAGACAGCTATGGCTACACCTTC
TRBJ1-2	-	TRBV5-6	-	CASSPDWGRGGYTF	TGTGCCAGCAGTCCTGACTGGGGCCGGGGTGGCTACACCTTC
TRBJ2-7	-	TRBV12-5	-	CASTLLAYEQYF	TGTGCTAGTACCCTTCTTGCGTACGAGCAGTACTTC
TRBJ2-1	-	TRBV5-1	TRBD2	CASSLERAGGHNEQFF	TGCGCCAGCAGCTTGGAGAGAGCGGGGGGACACAATGAGCAGTTCTTC
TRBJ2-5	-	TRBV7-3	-	CASSLKHSNQETQYF	TGTGCCAGCAGCTTAAAACACAGCAACCAAGAGACCCAGTACTTC
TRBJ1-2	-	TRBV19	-	CASSINFLYGYTF	TGTGCCAGTAGTATTAACTTCCTCTATGGCTACACCTTC
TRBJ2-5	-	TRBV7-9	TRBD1	CASSFGQGQETQYF	TGTGCCAGCAGCTTCGGACAGGGACAAGAGACCCAGTACTTC
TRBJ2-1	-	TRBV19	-	CASSMGGGATYNEQFF	TGTGCCAGTAGTATGGGGGGCGGGGCCACCTACAATGAGCAGTTCTTC
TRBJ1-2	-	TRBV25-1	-	CASSESANYGYTF	TGTGCCAGCAGTGAATCAGCTAACTATGGCTACACCTTC
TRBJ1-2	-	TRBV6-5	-	CASSYSESYGYTF	TGTGCCAGCAGTTACTCGGAGTCCTATGGCTACACCTTC
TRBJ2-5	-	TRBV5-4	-	CASSPGSRQETQYF	TGTGCCAGCAGCCCGGGGTCCCGCCAAGAGACCCAGTACTTC
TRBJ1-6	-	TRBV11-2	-	CASSLEGNSPLHF	TGTGCCAGCAGCTTAGAAGGGAATTCACCCCTCCACTTT
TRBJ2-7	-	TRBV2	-	CASSASPGSYEQYF	TGTGCCAGCAGTGCCTCTCCAGGGTCCTACGAGCAGTACTTC
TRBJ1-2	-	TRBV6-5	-	CASRLGTRRGDGYTF	TGTGCCAGCAGACTCGGGACCCGGCGGGGTGATGGCTACACCTTC
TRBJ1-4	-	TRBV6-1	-	CASSEIPDRTNEKLFF	TGTGCCAGCAGCGAAATACCGGACAGAACTAATGAAAAACTGTTTTTT
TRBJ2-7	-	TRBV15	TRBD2	CATSRGGGANEQYF	TGTGCCACCAGCAGAGGCGGGGGGGCCAACGAGCAGTACTTC
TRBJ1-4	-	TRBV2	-	CASRGRSGQSNEKLFF	TGTGCCAGCAGGGGCCGGTCTGGACAATCTAATGAAAAACTGTTTTTT
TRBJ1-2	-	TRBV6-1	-	CASSEAGRGYGYTF	TGTGCCAGCAGTGAAGCGGGCAGGGGATATGGCTACACCTTC
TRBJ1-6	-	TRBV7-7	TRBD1	CASSLDRGGSPLHF	TGTGCTAGCAGCCTCGACAGGGGTGGTTCACCCCTCCACTTT
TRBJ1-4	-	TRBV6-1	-	CASSEVLTAATNEKLFF	TGTGCCAGCAGTGAAGTTTTGACGGCAGCAACTAATGAAAAGCTGTTTTTT
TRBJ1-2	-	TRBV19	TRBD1	CASSPTGGDHYGYTF	TGTGCCAGTAGCCCGACAGGGGGCGACCACTATGGCTACACCTTC
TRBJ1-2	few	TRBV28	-	CASSRNRRHTF	TGTGCCAGCAGCCGAAACCGCAGGCACACCTTC
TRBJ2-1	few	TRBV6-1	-	CASSAGTQRDEQFF	TGTGCCAGCAGTGCCGGGACTCAAAGGGATGAGCAGTTCTTC
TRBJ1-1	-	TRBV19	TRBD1	CASSSQGASSTEAFF	TGTGCCAGTAGCTCACAGGGGGCCTCGTCCACTGAAGCTTTCTTT
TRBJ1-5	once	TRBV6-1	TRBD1	CASSESGTVNQPQHF	TGTGCCAGCAGTGAATCGGGGACAGTCAATCAGCCCCAGCATTTT